The text below deals with one T cell receptor beta chain. Trimming took 6 bases from V and 1 from J, leaving 10 bases between them. The germline V gene encodes CDR1 WSHSY and CDR2 SAAADI. The CDR3 runs 14 residues. The sample is drawn from a study of T cell responses to AZD1222 COVID-19 vaccine. This table comes from immunoSEQ multiplex PCR, and its TCRdb copy is limited to in-frame clones, with some not included. Among tens of thousands of clones listed, over 70% were seen once. The sample was peripheral blood, taken 28 days after the second AZD1222 dose. The clonotype originates from an adult who received the AZD1222 COVID-19 vaccine. This rearrangement joins TRBV10-2 to TRBJ1-5, with a weak D call TRBD1 (5 bases). CDR3 bases: TGCGCCAGCAGGGGGGGGACGAGCAATCAGCCCCAGCATTTT. The encoded protein is CASRGGTSNQPQHF.